One sample yielded the 27 T cell receptor beta chains listed below, sequenced in a study of T cells in Graves' hyperthyroidism and ophthalmopathy. TCR beta CDR3 region amplification was performed from RNA transcripts. Initially, a first-round RT-PCR of the TCR CDR3 employed the HTBI primer set. TCRdb recomputed calls from the multiplex PCR reads with MiXCR, one row per CDR3 protein. The table includes hundreds of thousands of distinct CDR3 sequences, 38% detected once. Source material: blood. These TCRs come from a man between 18 and 35 years old with Graves' hyperthyroidism.

The DNA for the CDR3 is TGTGCCACCAGCAGAGGCCACAGGGACGGGGAGCTGTTTTTT. This sequence encodes CATSRGHRDGELFF. The rearrangement joins TRBV15 to TRBJ2-2; a possible D gene is TRBD1 (6 bases). V lost 1 base, J lost 7 bases, and 10 bases lay in between. CDR3 length: 14 residues. The V gene's germline CDR1 is LNHNV and CDR2 YYDKDF (reference sequence).

This chain connects TRBV7-2 to TRBJ2-2; D may match TRBD1 or TRBD2 (6 bases each). V was trimmed by 5 bases and J by 1 base, leaving 14 bases between them. The germline V gene has CDR1 SGHTA and CDR2 FQGNSA. The CDR3 runs to 16 residues. This CDR3 reads CASSLRGAKNTGELFF. As DNA, the CDR3 is TGTGCCAGCAGCCTAAGGGGGGCTAAGAACACCGGGGAGCTGTTTTTT.

This clonotype was seen repeatedly, ten times or more. The genes are TRBV6-6 and TRBJ1-1; 7 bases align to TRBD1. This CDR3 region has 11 residues. The germline V gene encodes CDR1 MNHNY and CDR2 SVGAGI (reference sequence). The J segment lost 6 bases and the V segment lost 6 bases, leaving 1 base of the junction unmatched. The CDR3 here is CASSGQAEAFF. In nucleotides, the CDR3 is TGTGCCAGCAGCGGACAGGCTGAAGCTTTCTTT.

The chain uses TRBV5-1 and TRBJ1-2, with 10 nucleotides matching TRBD1. Trimming removed 2 bases from V and 1 base from J; junction bases left unmatched: 2. This CDR3 region has 15 residues. Germline-derived CDR1 and CDR2 are SGHRS and YFSETQ. CDR3 in DNA: TGCGCCAGCAGCTTCGGGACAGGGGATAACTATGGCTACACCTTC. Translation gives CASSFGTGDNYGYTF.

The chain uses TRBV6-5 and TRBJ1-1; D not resolved. The CDR3 is 13 amino acids. Deletions cut 10 bases from V and 2 bases from J, with 14 bases between. CDR1 is MNHEY and CDR2 is SVGAGI in the germline V gene. CDR3 nucleotides: TGTGCCACCCAGCTTGGGAGAAACACTGAAGCTTTCTTT. This translates into CATQLGRNTEAFF.

This clonotype was seen at least ten times. The chain carries TRBV10-3 and TRBJ2-7; 10 bases match TRBD1. Germline lookup yields CDR1 ENHRY and CDR2 SYGVKD. CDR3 size: 14 residues. Trimming removed 4 bases from V and 3 bases from J; junction bases left unmatched: 3. The CDR3 DNA follows: TGTGCCATCAGTGCTGGGACAGGGGTCTACGAGCAGTACTTC. It yields the protein CAISAGTGVYEQYF.

V gene TRBV20-1 combines with J gene TRBJ1-2; perhaps TRBD1 as D (5 bases). The CDR3 is made up of 13 amino acids. The V and J ends lost 6 bases and 4 bases respectively, with 15 bases between them. Per germline, CDR1 DFQATT and CDR2 SNEGSKA (reference sequence). The CDR3: CSARTGGSYGYTF. The DNA of the CDR3 is TGCAGTGCCCGAACTGGGGGTAGCTATGGCTACACCTTC.

This clonotype was counted ten times or more. This chain joins TRBV2 and TRBJ2-7; D is unclear. Deletions cut 6 bases from V and 3 bases from J, with 9 bases between. The CDR3 has 12 residues. CDR1 SNHLY and CDR2 FYNNEI come from the germline V gene. The CDR3 loop is CASRGINYEQYF. For the CDR3, the DNA is TGTGCCAGCAGGGGGATAAACTACGAGCAGTACTTC. Together with reference TRBV2 and TRBJ2-7, the CDR3 gives the full variable domain: EPEVTQTPSHQVTQMGQEVILRCVPISNHLYFYWYRQILGQKVEFLVSFYNNEISEKSEIFDDQFSVERPDGSNFTLKIRSTKLEDSAMYFCASRGINYEQYFGPGTRLTVT.

The chain employs TRBV25-1 and TRBJ2-5, with a possible D match to TRBD2 (5 bases). Germline V gene lookup returns CDR1 MGHDK and CDR2 SYGVNS. V lost 6 bases and J lost 3, with 26 bases in between. CDR3 length: 18 amino acids. The CDR3 region is CASSQDPNGVAEKETQYF. CDR3 in DNA: TGTGCCAGCAGCCAAGATCCGAACGGGGTAGCAGAGAAAGAGACCCAGTACTTC.

With regard to this clonotype: A much more abundant neighbour one base away suggests this may be a read error. The chain is built from TRBV6-6 and TRBJ1-1; 7 positions match TRBD1. CDR1 is MNHNY and CDR2 is SVGAGI in the germline V gene (reference sequence). With 4 bases clipped from V and 13 bases from J, the junction kept 6 bases outside the gene matches. This CDR3 is built from 11 residues. CDR3 in amino acids: CASSSGQEVFF. The CDR3 nucleotides read TGTGCCAGCAGTTCCGGACAGGAGGTTTTCTTT.

The genes are TRBV10-3 and TRBJ1-2; 8 bases are shared with TRBD1. Trimming removed 2 bases from V and 3 bases from J; junction bases left unmatched: 5. Germline-derived CDR1 and CDR2 are ENHRY and SYGVKD. The CDR3 length is 15 residues. The CDR3 region has the DNA TGTGCCATCAGTGAGGAGGACAGGGCCCACTATGGCTACACCTTC. This codes for CAISEEDRAHYGYTF.

The chain joins TRBV20-1 to TRBJ1-2; no clear D. V was trimmed by 2 bases and J by 4 bases, leaving 11 bases between them. This CDR3 contains 13 residues. Germline loops: CDR1 DFQATT, CDR2 SNEGSKA (reference sequence). CDR3 residues: CSARPWTGYGYTF. The CDR3 DNA sequence: TGCAGTGCTAGACCCTGGACGGGCTATGGCTACACCTTC.

As regards this clonotype: Being one base from a much bigger clone, this may be a read error. This rearrangement joins TRBV7-7 to TRBJ1-4; no reliable D call. The CDR3 is 14 amino acids. Germline V gene sequence: CDR1 SSHAT, CDR2 FNYEAQ (reference sequence). The CDR3 bases are TGTGCTAGCAGCCGAGGGTTCCCTCGGGAAGAACTGTTTTTT. Protein: CASSRGFPREELFF.

The chain uses TRBV6-6 and TRBJ1-5; D is unresolved. V was shortened by 6 bases and J by 3 bases, with 12 bases between the two germline ends. Germline V lookup: CDR1 MNHNY, CDR2 SVGAGI (reference sequence). CDR3 length: 14 residues. CDR3 DNA: TGTGCCAGCAGCCGCAGCGGAAACAATCAGCCCCAGCATTTT. It codes for CASSRSGNNQPQHF.

CDR3 DNA sequence: TGTGCCAGCAGTTACTCAACAGGGTTTGGAGCTTTCTTT. Protein: CASSYSTGFGAFF. The chain combines TRBV6-5 with TRBJ1-1; D might be TRBD1 (6 bases). V lost 0 bases and J 10 bases, leaving 12 bases between the germline ends. This CDR3 has 13 residues. Germline CDR1 MNHEY, CDR2 SVGAGI.

The V call is TRBV10-2, the J call TRBJ1-1, with 7 bases lining up with TRBD1. This CDR3 has 14 amino acids. Germline V gene sequence: CDR1 WSHSY, CDR2 SAAADI. J was trimmed by 4 bases and V by 4 bases; bases with no gene match: 6. The CDR3 sequence is CASSGNRGPTEAFF. The CDR3, as DNA: TGCGCCAGCAGTGGGAACAGGGGCCCCACTGAAGCTTTCTTT.

This sequence joins TRBV15 and TRBJ1-5; D ambiguous. This CDR3 has 14 amino acids. V dropped 0 bases and J dropped 7 bases, with 10 bases sitting between them. Germline V gene lookup returns CDR1 LNHNV and CDR2 YYDKDF (reference sequence). CDR3 in amino acids: CATSRDRAEQPQHF. CDR3 in DNA: TGTGCCACCAGCAGAGATCGGGCGGAACAGCCCCAGCATTTT.

This rearrangement joins TRBV24-1 to TRBJ1-1; the D gene is possibly TRBD1 (5 bases). The CDR3 totals 12 residues. Looked up from germline, CDR1 is KGHDR and CDR2 is SFDVKD. Between the trimmed V and J ends, which lost 9 bases and 10 bases, there was a span of 17 bases. CDR3 in DNA: TGTGCCACCCAAGACTCCGGGACGGTAGCTTTCTTT. Amino acid sequence: CATQDSGTVAFF.

The chain recombines TRBV25-1 with TRBJ1-6; possibly TRBD1 for D (5 bases). The V end was cut by 1 base, the J end by 7 bases, with 11 bases between. In germline, CDR1 is MGHDK, CDR2 SYGVNS. The CDR3 sequence is 15 residues long. CDR3 in amino acids: CASSESGPGNSPLHF. The CDR3 nucleotides are TGTGCCAGCAGTGAATCGGGCCCAGGGAATTCACCCCTCCACTTT.

The chain has TRBV12-5 and TRBJ1-6; 9 bases match TRBD1. Per germline, CDR1 LGHNT and CDR2 FRNRAP. Trimming cost V 2 bases and J 10 bases; bases outside gene matches: 12. The CDR3 sequence is 17 residues long. This CDR3 reads CASGLPSWTGVGSPLHF. The CDR3 region has the DNA TGTGCTAGTGGTTTGCCCTCCTGGACAGGGGTCGGGTCACCCCTCCACTTT.

V and J are TRBV6-1 and TRBJ1-2; D not certain. Germline V gives CDR1 MNHNS, CDR2 SASEGT. V was trimmed by 1 base and J by 7 bases, leaving 10 bases between them. The CDR3 is 13 residues long. CDR3 amino acids: CASSEVAVRGYTF. CDR3 sequence (DNA): TGTGCCAGCAGTGAAGTGGCCGTCCGTGGCTACACCTTC.

The genes are TRBV6-5 and TRBJ1-1, with D uncertain. The CDR3 spans 11 residues. CDR1 is MNHEY and CDR2 is SVGAGI in the germline V gene. The V end lost 7 bases, the J end lost 2 bases, and 5 bases lay between the germline ends. CDR3 loop: CASIVNTEAFF. Here the CDR3 DNA reads TGTGCCAGCATAGTCAACACTGAAGCTTTCTTT.

The rearrangement joins TRBV7-3 to TRBJ2-2; D is unclear. This CDR3 comprises 16 residues. The germline V gene has CDR1 SGHTA and CDR2 FQGTGA. Trimming took off 3 bases at V and 3 bases at J, with 14 bases between the two ends. This chain's CDR3 is CASSLRLSPDTGELFF. CDR3 coding DNA: TGTGCCAGCAGCTTGCGCCTCAGCCCCGACACCGGGGAGCTGTTTTTT.

The chain has TRBV6-5 and TRBJ2-7; TRBD1 agrees at 10 bases. J lost 1 base, V lost 2 bases, and 5 bases had no gene match. The CDR3 has 16 amino acids. Germline V gives CDR1 MNHEY, CDR2 SVGAGI. CDR3 sequence reads: CASSYRRTGGSYEQYF. The CDR3 DNA is TGTGCCAGCAGTTACCGACGGACAGGGGGGTCCTACGAGCAGTACTTC.

V usage is TRBV2 and J usage is TRBJ2-7, with D possibly matching TRBD2 (5 bases). The germline CDR1 and CDR2 sequences are SNHLY and FYNNEI. This CDR3 region has 15 residues. V lost 5 bases, J lost 3 bases, and 17 bases lay in between. As DNA, the CDR3 is TGTGCCAGCAGTTTAGCCAGGACGGGGTACTACGAGCAGTACTTC. This codes for CASSLARTGYYEQYF.

This clonotype was observed a few times. The chain recombines TRBV4-3 with TRBJ1-6, with a weak D call TRBD1 (6 bases). V gave up 1 base and J gave up 7 bases, with 11 bases separating them. The germline CDR1 and CDR2 sequences are LGHNA and YSLEER. The CDR3 loop spans 15 amino acids. The CDR3 nucleotides read TGCGCCAGCAGCCAAGTTCGGACAGCCAATTCACCCCTCCACTTT. It codes for CASSQVRTANSPLHF.

On this clonotype itself: A read error may explain this, as a much larger clone is one base away. The V and J genes are TRBV20-1 and TRBJ2-5; D unclear. Germline CDR1 DFQATT, CDR2 SNEGSKA (reference sequence). This CDR3 has 12 amino acids. This CDR3 reads CSARLLQETRYF. The CDR3 nucleotides are TGCAGTGCTAGGCTGCTCCAAGAGACCCGGTACTTC.